This T cell receptor beta chain emerged from a study of blood T cell repertoires in COVID-19. Study overall: Material from acute and convalescent COVID-19 was sourced from the United States, Italy and Spain. PBMCs, B-cell-depleted T cells, or T cells were the source of the cDNA or gDNA that made up the material.

Authors' analysis steps: The assay estimated nucleated cells by amplifying reference gene primers. Profiled with immunoSEQ multiplex PCR; TCRdb holds only in-frame clones, not every one. That table gives V, J and clone size, and the DNA gave D and trimming. The sample lists around 140,000 clones, about 87% seen once, with around 1.7% in the top ten. Germline V gene data show CDR1 as KGHSH and CDR2 as LQKENI. The CDR3 spans 13 residues. With 3 bases removed from V and 7 bases from J, the gap between germline ends came to 10 bases. This receptor was taken from a woman between 45 and 65 years old with acute or convalescent COVID-19. This sequence joins TRBV18 and TRBJ1-5; D remains ambiguous. Sequencing used peripheral blood. The CDR3 region has the DNA TGTGCCAGCTCACCGGACGGACTACAGCCCCAGCATTTT. Its protein is CASSPDGLQPQHF.